Given below is one T cell receptor beta chain in context. While infection was still active, Seattle patients were enrolled and then followed longitudinally. These data originate in a study of blood T cell repertoires in COVID-19. Background on the study: Acute and convalescent COVID-19 samples came from the United States, Italy and Spain. The cDNA or gDNA used as material had been derived from T cells, B-cell-depleted T cells, or PBMCs.

Authors' processing steps: Amplification of reference gene primers provided the estimated nucleated cell counts. TCRdb's table, derived via immunoSEQ multiplex PCR, lists solely in-frame clones and lacks some. V and J calls and clone size follow that table, whereas D and trimming were derived from the DNA. The repertoire holds 150,000 to 200,000 clones, with 80% to 85% as singletons. The sample consisted of peripheral blood. The clonotype comes from a woman in her seventies with COVID-19, enrolled during active disease.

The CDR3 protein is CASSLQGSTDTQYF. The CDR3, as DNA: TGTGCCAGCAGCTTACAGGGGAGCACAGATACGCAGTATTTT. The chain joins TRBV7-8 to TRBJ2-3; D is possibly TRBD1 (6 bases). V shed 2 bases and J shed 0 bases, with 6 bases lying between them. The CDR3 length is 14 residues. Germline values: CDR1 SGHVS, CDR2 FQNEAQ.